One sample yielded the 28 T cell receptor beta chains listed below, sequenced in a study of blood T cell repertoires in COVID-19. The protocol was immunoSEQ multiplex PCR, while the TCRdb copy is restricted to in-frame clones and leaves out a portion. The sample includes about 97,000 clones, around nine tenths of them seen just once. Sequencing was performed on peripheral blood. The receptors stem from a human donor in a cohort sampled during active COVID-19.

This chain joins TRBV30 and TRBJ2-5; 8 positions match TRBD1. In germline, CDR1 is GTSNPN, CDR2 SVGIG (reference sequence). J lost 5 bases, V lost 1 base, and 6 bases had no gene match. This CDR3 comprises 14 residues. CDR3 DNA sequence: TGTGCCTGGAGTGGGACAGGGTTTCGTGAGACCCAGTACTTC. Amino acids: CAWSGTGFRETQYF.

The gene calls are TRBV28 and TRBJ1-4; no clear D. The germline CDR1 and CDR2 sequences are MDHEN and SYDVKM. V was clipped by 2 bases and J by 8 bases, with 9 bases between them. The CDR3 spans 13 residues. The CDR3 DNA reads as TGTGCCAGCAGTTTACTTGGGCGAGAAAAACTGTTTTTT. This codes for CASSLLGREKLFF.

This clone was detected once. V usage is TRBV7-9 and J usage is TRBJ2-7; 13 bases match TRBD2. Trimming cost V 6 bases and J 2 bases; bases outside gene matches: 7. This CDR3 comprises 16 residues. Germline CDR1 is SEHNR and CDR2 is FQNEAQ (reference sequence). CDR3 sequence reads: CASSRRLAGGPYEQYF. The CDR3 DNA follows: TGTGCCAGCAGTCGTCGACTAGCGGGAGGACCCTACGAGCAGTACTTC.

The chain combines TRBV7-9 with TRBJ2-7; 10 nucleotides agree with TRBD1. This CDR3 comprises 15 residues. With V trimmed by 5 bases and J by 2 bases, 6 bases remained unmatched. CDR1 is SEHNR and CDR2 is FQNEAQ in the germline V gene (reference sequence). CDR3 residues: CASSPRDRGTYEQYF. CDR3 DNA: TGTGCCAGCAGCCCCCGGGACAGGGGAACCTACGAGCAGTACTTC.

This chain joins TRBV13 and TRBJ2-1; TRBD2 aligns across 13 bases. CDR1 and CDR2 (germline): PRHDT, FYEKMQ (reference sequence). This CDR3 is built from 18 residues. Losses at the gene ends were 5 bases for V and 2 bases for J; bases not matched to a gene: 9. CDR3 coding DNA: TGTGCCAGCAGCCCAGCCGGGACTAGCGGGGTGGCCTACAATGAGCAGTTCTTC. This encodes CASSPAGTSGVAYNEQFF.

This chain joins TRBV12-3 or TRBV12-4 and TRBJ2-1; D ambiguous. The CDR3 is made up of 11 amino acids. V lost 3 bases, J lost 9 bases, and 6 bases lay in between. The CDR3 reads CASSFSGEQFF. The CDR3 DNA sequence: TGTGCCAGCAGTTTTTCGGGTGAGCAGTTCTTC.

The J gene is TRBJ2-1, the V gene TRBV11-3; perhaps TRBD2 as D (7 bases). The CDR3 contains 18 residues. The V end lost 5 bases, the J end lost 0 bases, and 20 bases lay between the germline ends. The V gene's germline CDR1 is SGHNT and CDR2 YENEEA. The CDR3 region is CASSPGRGESGSYNEQFF. CDR3 in DNA: TGTGCCAGCAGCCCTGGGAGGGGGGAATCCGGCTCCTACAATGAGCAGTTCTTC. Full variable domain (rest looked up from reference TRBV11-3 and TRBJ2-1): EAGVVQSPRYKIIEKKQPVAFWCNPISGHNTLYWYLQNLGQGPELLIRYENEEAVDDSQLPKDRFSAERLKGVDSTLKIQPAELGDSAVYLCASSPGRGESGSYNEQFFGPGTRLTVL.

Only one count was recorded for this clone. The chain is built from TRBV5-4 and TRBJ2-7, with 8 positions matching TRBD1. The trim removed 2 bases at V and 0 bases at J, leaving 4 bases unmatched. This CDR3 contains 15 residues. Germline lookup yields CDR1 SGHNT and CDR2 YYREEE (reference sequence). The CDR3 reads CASSFDRGPSYEQYF. CDR3 nucleotide sequence: TGTGCCAGCAGCTTCGACAGGGGTCCCTCCTACGAGCAGTACTTC. The full variable domain, rest sourced from reference TRBV5-4 and TRBJ2-7, is ETGVTQSPTHLIKTRGQQVTLRCSSQSGHNTVSWYQQALGQGPQFIFQYYREEENGRGNFPPRFSGLQFPNYSSELNVNALELDDSALYLCASSFDRGPSYEQYFGPGTRLTVT.

The chain employs TRBV18 and TRBJ2-5; D possibly corresponds to TRBD1 (5 bases). Trimming stripped 3 bases from V and 5 bases from J, with 10 bases between. Germline V gene sequence: CDR1 KGHSH, CDR2 LQKENI. The CDR3 spans 13 residues. The CDR3 loop reads CASSPAGLETQYF. Written as DNA, the CDR3 is TGTGCCAGCTCACCGGCAGGGTTGGAGACCCAGTACTTC.

The chain carries TRBV6-1 and TRBJ2-1, with 9 bases matching TRBD1. The CDR3 consists of 15 residues. Trimming removed 3 bases from V and 6 bases from J; junction bases left unmatched: 6. Germline values: CDR1 MNHNS, CDR2 SASEGT. The CDR3 DNA reads as TGTGCCAGCAGTGACCGGGACAGGGCCCCCAATGAGCAGTTCTTC. Translated: CASSDRDRAPNEQFF.

This chain uses TRBV29-1 with TRBJ2-7, with 8 bases lining up with TRBD1. Losses at the gene ends were 4 bases for V and 2 bases for J; bases not matched to a gene: 7. The CDR3 spans 14 residues. Germline CDR1 reads SQVTM; CDR2 reads ANQGSEA. CDR3: CSVVGDRGTYEQYF. The CDR3, as DNA: TGCAGCGTTGTAGGAGACAGGGGCACCTACGAGCAGTACTTC.

V usage is TRBV6-2 or TRBV6-3 and J usage is TRBJ2-7; the D is unclear. Trimming cost V 4 bases and J 5 bases, with 6 bases left between them. This CDR3 region has 11 residues. Germline V gene lookup returns CDR1 MNHEY and CDR2 SVGEGT. This CDR3 is CASSLGDEQYF. In DNA, the CDR3 is TGTGCCAGCAGTTTGGGCGACGAGCAGTACTTC.

The V and J genes are TRBV7-8 and TRBJ1-2; 8 positions agree with TRBD1. The CDR3 covers 18 residues. The ends lost 3 bases at V and 7 bases at J; junction bases unmatched: 19. CDR1 is SGHVS and CDR2 is FQNEAQ in the germline V gene. CDR3 in DNA: TGTGCCAGCAGCTTGAGACGGCCAGGGGGCAACCCGGGTGGTGGCTACACCTTC. It specifies CASSLRRPGGNPGGGYTF.

The V call is TRBV6-6, the J call TRBJ2-5; weak D call: TRBD2 (6 bases). The CDR3 totals 13 residues. From germline, CDR1 is MNHNY and CDR2 SVGAGI (reference sequence). The V end was cut by 5 bases, the J end by 7 bases, with 14 bases between. CDR3 residues: CASSQDTGGTQYF. The CDR3 nucleotides are TGTGCCAGCAGTCAGGACACCGGGGGGACCCAGTACTTC.

V gene TRBV13 combines with J gene TRBJ1-1; perhaps TRBD1 as D (6 bases). Trimming took 4 bases from V and 1 from J, leaving 13 bases between them. CDR1 is PRHDT and CDR2 is FYEKMQ in the germline V gene (reference sequence). This CDR3 has 15 residues. This chain's CDR3 is CASSSAPTGNTEAFF. CDR3 DNA: TGTGCCAGCAGCTCAGCCCCGACAGGGAACACTGAAGCTTTCTTT.

CDR3 sequence: CASSERGVRQPQHF. The CDR3 DNA follows: TGTGCCAGCAGTGAGCGGGGGGTGCGTCAGCCCCAGCATTTT. This chain joins TRBV2 and TRBJ1-5, with D perhaps matching TRBD1 (5 bases). The CDR3 runs to 14 residues. Germline V lookup: CDR1 SNHLY, CDR2 FYNNEI. V was clipped by 3 bases and J by 6 bases, with 12 bases between them.

V gene TRBV2 combines with J gene TRBJ2-7, with D unresolved. CDR1 and CDR2 (germline): SNHLY, FYNNEI. The CDR3 sequence is 12 residues long. The ends were cut back, 5 bases at V and 6 bases at J, with 11 bases in the middle. The CDR3 DNA reads TGTGCCAGCAGTTGGCTAGGCGGCGAGCAGTACTTC. Protein: CASSWLGGEQYF.

The chain carries TRBV11-2 and TRBJ2-3; D gene unclear. The germline CDR1 and CDR2 sequences are SGHAT and FQNNGV. The V and J ends lost 2 bases and 0 bases respectively, with 9 bases between them. The CDR3 runs to 15 residues. CDR3 sequence reads: CASSLRAISTDTQYF. The DNA of the CDR3 is TGTGCCAGCAGCTTAAGAGCCATTAGCACAGATACGCAGTATTTT.

V gene TRBV27 combines with J gene TRBJ2-3; TRBD2 matches at 8 bases. Germline CDR1 reads MNHEY; CDR2 reads SMNVEV (reference sequence). The CDR3 length is 15 residues. V lost 6 bases, J lost 1 base, and 6 bases stayed unmatched. The CDR3 bases are TGTGCCAGCAGACTACGGGAGGGCCGCACAGATACGCAGTATTTT. This codes for CASRLREGRTDTQYF.

The rearrangement joins TRBV21-1 to TRBJ2-1; TRBD2 is the table's D call, not checked against the DNA. TRBV21-1 constitutes a pseudogene. This CDR3 region has 14 residues. The CDR3 protein is CASSKKVAPDEQFF. The CDR3 bases are TGTGCCAGCAGCAAGAAAGTTGCTCCGGATGAGCAGTTCTTC.

J is TRBJ1-4 and V is TRBV5-1; D is perhaps TRBD1 (6 bases). The CDR3 totals 15 residues. The V gene lost 1 base and the J gene lost 3 bases, with 10 bases spanning the gap. CDR1 and CDR2 (germline): SGHRS, YFSETQ. CDR3: CASSLTGRPNEKLFF. Here the CDR3 DNA reads TGCGCCAGCAGCTTGACAGGGCGACCTAATGAAAAACTGTTTTTT. Together with reference TRBV5-1 and TRBJ1-4, the CDR3 gives the full variable domain: KAGVTQTPRYLIKTRGQQVTLSCSPISGHRSVSWYQQTPGQGLQFLFEYFSETQRNKGNFPGRFSGRQFSNSRSEMNVSTLELGDSALYLCASSLTGRPNEKLFFGSGTQLSVL.

This clone showed up just once. V is TRBV6-2 or TRBV6-3 and J is TRBJ2-3; TRBD2 might be the D (5 bases). CDR1 is MNHEY, CDR2 SVGEGT, per germline. The CDR3 consists of 16 residues. V was trimmed by 2 bases and J by 3 bases, leaving 15 bases between them. As DNA, the CDR3 is TGTGCCAGCAGTTACCAATTCGGGAAAGGGACAGATACGCAGTATTTT. As protein: CASSYQFGKGTDTQYF.

This clone was detected only a few times. This chain joins TRBV27 and TRBJ1-5, with 7 bases identical to TRBD1. The CDR3 runs to 16 residues. The J segment lost 2 bases and the V segment lost 7 bases, leaving 11 bases of the junction unmatched. Germline V gene data show CDR1 as MNHEY and CDR2 as SMNVEV (reference sequence). The DNA for the CDR3 is TGTGCCAGCATGCTGACAGGGCGGGGGGGCAATCAGCCCCAGCATTTT. It encodes CASMLTGRGGNQPQHF.

V gene TRBV27 combines with J gene TRBJ2-1, with 14 nucleotides matching TRBD2. V trimming: 6 bases; J trimming: 5 bases; junction bases outside the gene matches: 6. Germline V gene lookup returns CDR1 MNHEY and CDR2 SMNVEV (reference sequence). The CDR3 has 16 residues. The CDR3 region is CASSRPGLAGDNEQFF. The DNA of the CDR3 is TGTGCCAGCAGCCGACCGGGACTAGCGGGAGACAATGAGCAGTTCTTC.

V and J are TRBV19 and TRBJ2-1, with D hard to call. V was pared by 7 bases and J by 7 bases, with 8 bases between. The CDR3 is made up of 11 amino acids. CDR1 and CDR2 from the germline V gene are LNHDA and SQIVND (reference sequence). The CDR3 coding sequence is TGTGCCAGTACTTTGCGAAATGAGCAGTTCTTC. Translation: CASTLRNEQFF.

The rearrangement links TRBV5-1 to TRBJ1-1; TRBD1 agrees at 9 bases. The germline gives CDR1 SGHRS, CDR2 YFSETQ. After removal of 4 bases from V and 4 bases from J, the junction contained 8 bases not matched to a gene. The CDR3 contains 15 residues. The CDR3 nucleotides are TGCGCCAGCAGCCATGGGACAGGGACGATCACTGAAGCTTTCTTT. Translating it yields CASSHGTGTITEAFF.

The V and J genes are TRBV18 and TRBJ1-4; TRBD1 agrees at 10 bases. The CDR3 extends over 15 amino acids. Losses at the gene ends were 5 bases for V and 5 bases for J; bases not matched to a gene: 5. Germline values: CDR1 KGHSH, CDR2 LQKENI. CDR3 bases: TGTGCCAGCTCATCTCGGACAGGGGGGAATGAAAAACTGTTTTTT. Protein product: CASSSRTGGNEKLFF.

V is TRBV5-1 and J is TRBJ2-3; 13 bases align to TRBD2. Trimming cost V 0 bases and J 0 bases; bases outside gene matches: 4. CDR3 length equals 18 residues. Germline assignment: CDR1 SGHRS and CDR2 YFSETQ. In nucleotides, the CDR3 is TGCGCCAGCAGCTTGGGACTAGCGGGAGGAACTAGCACAGATACGCAGTATTTT. Translated, it gives CASSLGLAGGTSTDTQYF.